The text below deals with one T cell receptor (beta chain). With 60 Vbeta and 13 Jbeta primers, the PCR was carried out. Sequenced by immunoSEQ multiplex PCR; TCRdb stores in-frame clones only, minus some. Of around 130,000 clones in the sample, approximately 80% were seen once. This entry is derived from a study of cytomegalovirus exposure and HLA in healthy donors. The V gene's germline CDR1 is SGDLS and CDR2 YYNGEE. V was shortened by 6 bases and J by 0 bases, with 4 bases between the two germline ends. The CDR3 loop spans 12 amino acids. The sample consisted of PBMCs. The chain recombines TRBV9 with TRBJ1-3; D gene ambiguous. The source of this sequence is a woman aged 18-29 years in good health and CMV-seronegative. The DNA of the CDR3 is TGTGCCAGCACAAACTCTGGAAACACCATATATTTT. Residues: CASTNSGNTIYF.